This TCR beta chain was sequenced during a study of blood T cells in healthy people across ages. The CDR3 sequence is 12 residues long. The V end was cut by 5 bases, the J end by 5 bases, with 9 bases between. Germline V gene sequence: CDR1 SGHTA, CDR2 FQGNSA. As to this clonotype: Here the CDR3 omits its conserved ending phenylalanine or tryptophan, so a read error is the likely source.

Combining a sample-barcoded 5' primer with a J-beta primer mix, a second PCR ran for roughly 7 to 11 cycles. TCRdb analysed the 5' RACE reads with MiXCR anew, one entry per CDR3 protein. Altogether 750,000 to 950,000 distinct CDR3 sequences are present, 20% to 30% being singletons, with the ten largest covering around 3%. This same sample was also taken into another study, of T cells of mothers and their children. That source reports: The overlap seen between related mothers and children slightly exceeded that of unrelated pairs, though not significantly.

The sequence came from a boy aged 5-17 years in good health. The chain joins TRBV7-2 to TRBJ1-1; unclear D gene. Input material: blood. In DNA, the CDR3 is TGTGCCAGCAGCCATAAAATAACTGAAGCTTTCCTT. It specifies CASSHKITEAFL.